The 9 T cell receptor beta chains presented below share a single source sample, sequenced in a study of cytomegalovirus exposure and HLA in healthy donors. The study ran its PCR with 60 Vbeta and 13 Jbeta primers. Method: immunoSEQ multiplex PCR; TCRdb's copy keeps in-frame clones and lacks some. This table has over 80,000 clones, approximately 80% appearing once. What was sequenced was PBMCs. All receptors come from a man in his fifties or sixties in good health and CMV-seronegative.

The CDR3 spells CASSSRGSDYEQYF. The CDR3 bases are TGTGCCAGCAGCTCGCGGGGGAGTGACTACGAGCAGTACTTC. The chain recombines TRBV11-2 with TRBJ2-7, with TRBD2 matching over 7 bases. The CDR3 runs 14 residues. Germline V gene data show CDR1 as SGHAT and CDR2 as FQNNGV. V shed 4 bases, J shed 3 bases, and the junction held 6 bases outside the gene matches.

The CDR3 DNA is TGTGCCACTCGGGACACTCAGAACACTGAAGCTTTCTTT. It encodes CATRDTQNTEAFF. The V and J genes are TRBV2 and TRBJ1-1, with D perhaps matching TRBD1 (6 bases). Trimming shortened V by 10 bases and J by 1 base, and 13 bases separated the two germline ends. CDR3 length: 13 residues. Germline loops: CDR1 SNHLY, CDR2 FYNNEI.

This CDR3 is CASSYSGSGGYTF. CDR3 DNA: TGTGCCAGCAGTTACTCGGGTAGCGGCGGCTACACCTTC. The chain recombines TRBV6-6 with TRBJ1-2; D not certain. Trimming cost V 0 bases and J 8 bases, with 10 bases left between them. This CDR3 contains 13 residues. CDR1 and CDR2 (germline): MNHNY, SVGAGI (reference sequence).

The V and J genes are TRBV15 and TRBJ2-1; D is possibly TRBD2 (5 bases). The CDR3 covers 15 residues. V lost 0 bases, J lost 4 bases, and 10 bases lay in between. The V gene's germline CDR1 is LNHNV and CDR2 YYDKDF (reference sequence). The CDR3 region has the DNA TGTGCCACCAGCAGAGAAGGAGGACTTTACAATGAGCAGTTCTTC. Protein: CATSREGGLYNEQFF.

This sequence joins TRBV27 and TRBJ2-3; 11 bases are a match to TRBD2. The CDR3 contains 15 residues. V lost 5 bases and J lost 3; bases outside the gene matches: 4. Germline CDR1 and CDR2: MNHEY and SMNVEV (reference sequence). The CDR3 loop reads CASSLSGRETDTQYF. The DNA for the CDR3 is TGTGCCAGCAGTCTTAGCGGGAGGGAAACAGATACGCAGTATTTT.

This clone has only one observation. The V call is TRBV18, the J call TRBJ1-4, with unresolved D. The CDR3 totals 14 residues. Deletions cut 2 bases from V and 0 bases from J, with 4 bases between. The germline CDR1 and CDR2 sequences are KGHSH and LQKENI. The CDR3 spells CASSPAATNEKLFF. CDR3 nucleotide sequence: TGTGCCAGCTCACCAGCAGCAACTAATGAAAAACTGTTTTTT. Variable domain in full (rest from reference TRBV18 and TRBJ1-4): NAGVMQNPRHLVRRRGQEARLRCSPMKGHSHVYWYRQLPEEGLKFMVYLQKENIIDESGMPKERFSAEFPKEGPSILRIQQVVRGDSAAYFCASSPAATNEKLFFGSGTQLSVL.

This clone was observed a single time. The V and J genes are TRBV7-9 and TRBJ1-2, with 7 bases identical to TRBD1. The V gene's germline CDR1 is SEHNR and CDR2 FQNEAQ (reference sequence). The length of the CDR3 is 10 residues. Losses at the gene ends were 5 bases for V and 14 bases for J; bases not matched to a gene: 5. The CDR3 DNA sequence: TGTGCCAGCAGCCACAGGGGTGGGACCTTC. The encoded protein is CASSHRGGTF.

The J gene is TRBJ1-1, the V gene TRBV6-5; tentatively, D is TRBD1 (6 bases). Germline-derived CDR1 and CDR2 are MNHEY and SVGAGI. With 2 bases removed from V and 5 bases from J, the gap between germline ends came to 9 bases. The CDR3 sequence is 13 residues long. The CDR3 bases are TGTGCCAGCAGTTACAGGGGGGGTACTGAAGCTTTCTTT. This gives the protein CASSYRGGTEAFF.

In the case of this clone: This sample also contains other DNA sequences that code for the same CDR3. The DNA for the CDR3 is TGTGCCAGCAGCGTAGGGGGCCTCACTGAAGCTTTCTTT. Protein sequence: CASSVGGLTEAFF. This sequence joins TRBV9 and TRBJ1-1; D perhaps matches TRBD1 (5 bases). V lost 0 bases to trimming and J lost 4 bases, with 7 bases between them. Germline lookup yields CDR1 SGDLS and CDR2 YYNGEE. This CDR3 contains 13 residues.